This T cell receptor (beta chain) was observed in a study of T cells in tuberculosis. In the case of this clone: Antigen: not known.

Germline lookup yields CDR1 KGHSH and CDR2 LQKENI. The CDR3 is made up of 13 amino acids. Deletions cut 4 bases from V and 5 bases from J, with 11 bases between. Stated time point: new active TB diagnosis, blood taken before or within 7 days of starting treatment. On average about 92,000 T cells per donor were immunosequenced. Study results and caveats: GMM-specific TCRs were nearer to active tuberculosis alpha repertoires, suggesting expansion.

Produced via immunoSEQ multiplex PCR; TCRdb's table is partial and in-frame only. Of more than 30,000 clones in the sample, 94% are singletons; the top ten hold approximately 4.2%. The TCR comes from an adult with tuberculosis. The chain is built from TRBV18 and TRBJ1-1, with D possibly TRBD1 on 5 matching bases. Sample: PBMCs, taken at tuberculosis diagnosis. The CDR3 here is CASSLLRGTEAFF. The CDR3 DNA follows: TGTGCCAGCTCACTCCTTAGGGGAACTGAAGCTTTCTTT. Together with reference TRBV18 and TRBJ1-1, the CDR3 gives the full variable domain: NAGVMQNPRHLVRRRGQEARLRCSPMKGHSHVYWYRQLPEEGLKFMVYLQKENIIDESGMPKERFSAEFPKEGPSILRIQQVVRGDSAAYFCASSLLRGTEAFFGQGTRLTVV.